The 30 T cell receptor beta chains reported below all come from one sample, sequenced in a study of blood T cell repertoires in COVID-19. Using immunoSEQ multiplex PCR, the repertoire was profiled, and TCRdb retains in-frame clones only, with some absent. The table has a few hundred thousand clones, approximately 92% seen once. The source material was PBMCs or T cells enriched from blood (not recorded which). These receptors were taken from a woman younger than 45 who had recovered from COVID-19.

The rearrangement uses TRBV5-4 and TRBJ2-3; 13 bases are shared with TRBD2. The CDR3 covers 16 residues. V shed 3 bases and J 6 bases; nucleotides not matched to a gene: 7. The V gene's germline CDR1 is SGHNT and CDR2 YYREEE (reference sequence). CDR3 loop: CASSSRTSGSRDTQYF. In DNA form, the CDR3 reads TGTGCCAGCAGCTCCCGGACTAGCGGGAGTAGGGATACGCAGTATTTT.

This chain uses TRBV4-1 with TRBJ2-7, with TRBD2 identical over 11 bases. After removal of 6 bases from V and 2 bases from J, the junction contained 6 bases not matched to a gene. Per the germline V gene, CDR1 is MGHRA and CDR2 is YSYEKL. The CDR3 extends over 15 amino acids. DNA for the CDR3: TGCGCCAGCAGTCTTAGCGGGGGGGAAGCCTACGAGCAGTACTTC. This encodes CASSLSGGEAYEQYF.

A single count supports this clone. V and J are TRBV27 and TRBJ1-4; 9 nucleotides match TRBD1. The germline CDR1 and CDR2 sequences are MNHEY and SMNVEV (reference sequence). V was clipped by 5 bases and J by 8 bases; unmatched bases: 12. The CDR3 extends over 16 amino acids. The CDR3 sequence: CASSLNGQGIWEKLFF. For the CDR3, the DNA is TGTGCCAGCAGTCTTAACGGACAGGGGATTTGGGAAAAACTGTTTTTT.

This chain uses TRBV18 with TRBJ2-2; TRBD2 aligns across 7 bases. V lost 2 bases, J lost 7 bases, and 13 bases stayed unmatched. The CDR3 sequence is 17 residues long. CDR1 and CDR2 (germline): KGHSH, LQKENI. CDR3 sequence reads: CASSPDMRDYRVGELFF. The CDR3 DNA is TGTGCCAGCTCACCAGATATGAGGGACTATCGGGTCGGGGAGCTGTTTTTT.

This clone was picked up one time. The rearrangement uses TRBV2 and TRBJ1-3; D perhaps matches TRBD1 (5 bases). The CDR3 runs to 12 residues. The V end was cut by 6 bases, the J end by 4 bases, with 7 bases between. Germline CDR1 reads SNHLY; CDR2 reads FYNNEI. The CDR3 loop is CASRTDGNTIYF. CDR3 coding DNA: TGTGCCAGCAGGACAGACGGAAACACCATATATTTT.

This clone was counted between two and nine times. The chain joins TRBV5-1 to TRBJ1-3; 8 nucleotides match TRBD1. The CDR3 runs to 15 residues. Trimming at V came to 5 bases and at J to 0 bases, leaving 4 bases not matched to a gene. CDR1 is SGHRS, CDR2 YFSETQ, per germline. For the CDR3, the DNA is TGCGCCAGCAGTGCCGGGACAGGCTCTGGAAACACCATATATTTT. Translating it yields CASSAGTGSGNTIYF.

CDR3 bases: TGTGCCAGCAGCCAAGCGTCCGGGGAGCTGTTTTTT. Translation gives CASSQASGELFF. The chain employs TRBV3-1 (or the pseudogene TRBV3-2) and TRBJ2-2; D gene unclear. The CDR3 covers 12 residues. The germline V gene encodes CDR1 LGHDT and CDR2 YNNKEL (reference sequence). V lost 1 base and J lost 6, with 3 bases in between.

V and J are TRBV19 and TRBJ2-1; a weak D match, TRBD2 (7 bases). CDR1 and CDR2 (germline): LNHDA, SQIVND (reference sequence). The CDR3 extends over 13 amino acids. Deletions cut 7 bases from V and 10 bases from J, with 17 bases between. The CDR3 reads CASIHRGASEQFF. In DNA form, the CDR3 reads TGTGCCAGTATTCATCGGGGGGCCAGCGAGCAGTTCTTC.

This chain connects TRBV19 to TRBJ2-1; D unresolved. CDR3 length: 16 amino acids. V was shortened by 1 base and J by 0 bases, with 10 bases between the two germline ends. The V gene's germline CDR1 is LNHDA and CDR2 SQIVND (reference sequence). The CDR3 coding sequence is TGTGCCAGTAGTATAGCTAGTAGAAGCTCCTACAATGAGCAGTTCTTC. Translating gives CASSIASRSSYNEQFF.

This rearrangement joins TRBV4-2 to TRBJ2-7, with TRBD1 matching over 9 bases. This CDR3 comprises 18 residues. With 0 bases clipped from V and 4 bases from J, the junction kept 13 bases outside the gene matches. CDR1 and CDR2 from the germline V gene are LGHNA and YNFKEQ. The chain's CDR3 is CASSQEGTGTIRAYEQYF. CDR3 nucleotides: TGTGCCAGCAGCCAAGAAGGGACAGGGACTATTAGGGCTTACGAGCAGTACTTC.

The chain employs TRBV5-1 and TRBJ1-3; a weak D match, TRBD1 (6 bases). Germline values: CDR1 SGHRS, CDR2 YFSETQ. The ends were cut back, 4 bases at V and 0 bases at J, with 11 bases in the middle. The CDR3 spans 15 residues. CDR3: CASSLQGRSGNTIYF. The DNA of the CDR3 is TGCGCCAGCAGCCTACAGGGTCGCTCTGGAAACACCATATATTTT.

The J gene is TRBJ2-7, the V gene TRBV19, with D possibly matching TRBD2 (6 bases). Looked up from germline, CDR1 is LNHDA and CDR2 is SQIVND (reference sequence). The CDR3 is 15 residues long. V gave up 1 base and J gave up 0 bases, with 10 bases separating them. DNA of the CDR3: TGTGCCAGTAGTATAGGGGGGGACCTCTCCTACGAGCAGTACTTC. This sequence encodes CASSIGGDLSYEQYF.

This chain uses TRBV5-8 with TRBJ2-1, with D possibly TRBD2 on 5 matching bases. CDR3 size: 13 residues. Per the germline V gene, CDR1 is SGHTS and CDR2 is YDEGEE. V gave up 2 bases and J gave up 6 bases, with 9 bases separating them. As DNA, the CDR3 is TGTGCCAGCAGCTTCTATGAGGGCAATGAGCAGTTCTTC. Translated, it gives CASSFYEGNEQFF.

The rearrangement links TRBV2 to TRBJ2-3, with D unclear. Germline-derived CDR1 and CDR2 are SNHLY and FYNNEI. The CDR3 length is 16 residues. The V end lost 6 bases, the J end lost 0 bases, and 16 bases lay between the germline ends. The CDR3: CASSPLGSTSTDTQYF. The CDR3 DNA sequence: TGTGCCAGCAGCCCACTCGGGTCCACTAGCACAGATACGCAGTATTTT.

This chain joins TRBV5-1 and TRBJ2-2; 7 bases align to TRBD2. Trimming at V came to 4 bases and at J to 4 bases, leaving 7 bases not matched to a gene. CDR1 is SGHRS and CDR2 is YFSETQ in the germline V gene. The CDR3 is made up of 15 amino acids. CDR3 sequence: CASSLDTSATGELFF. The CDR3, as DNA: TGCGCCAGCAGCCTGGATACTAGCGCCACCGGGGAGCTGTTTTTT. The whole variable domain, remainder taken from reference TRBV5-1 and TRBJ2-2, is KAGVTQTPRYLIKTRGQQVTLSCSPISGHRSVSWYQQTPGQGLQFLFEYFSETQRNKGNFPGRFSGRQFSNSRSEMNVSTLELGDSALYLCASSLDTSATGELFFGEGSRLTVL.

This CDR3 reads CASSLAQGNVGLIYGYTF. The CDR3 DNA sequence: TGTGCCAGCAGCTTAGCGCAGGGGAACGTCGGGCTTATCTATGGCTACACCTTC. V usage is TRBV7-2 and J usage is TRBJ1-2; a weak D match, TRBD1 (6 bases). From germline, CDR1 is SGHTA and CDR2 FQGNSA. Trimming removed 0 bases from V and 4 bases from J, with 21 bases in between. The CDR3 loop spans 18 amino acids.

This rearrangement joins TRBV19 to TRBJ2-3, with a possible D match to TRBD2 (6 bases). The CDR3 totals 15 residues. V gave up 3 bases and J gave up 2 bases, with 12 bases separating them. Germline CDR1 LNHDA, CDR2 SQIVND (reference sequence). CDR3 loop: CASSIGQGLTDTQYF. The CDR3 nucleotides are TGTGCCAGTAGTATCGGCCAGGGACTCACAGATACGCAGTATTTT.

The chain carries TRBV10-3 and TRBJ2-1, with D perhaps TRBD2 (6 bases). The CDR3 runs 14 residues. Deletions cut 3 bases from V and 11 bases from J, with 17 bases between. The V gene's germline CDR1 is ENHRY and CDR2 SYGVKD. For the CDR3, the DNA is TGTGCCATCAGTGACTCTCGCGGAGGGGAGAAGCAGTTCTTC. Its protein is CAISDSRGGEKQFF.

The CDR3 nucleotides are TGTGCCAGCAGACCTTCCCAGGGGATAGTTGAAAAACTGTTTTTT. Protein: CASRPSQGIVEKLFF. The chain combines TRBV28 with TRBJ1-4, with a weak D call TRBD1 (6 bases). This CDR3 contains 15 residues. With 6 bases removed from V and 7 bases from J, the gap between germline ends came to 18 bases. Germline values: CDR1 MDHEN, CDR2 SYDVKM.

This sequence joins TRBV19 and TRBJ1-5, with a weak D call TRBD1 (6 bases). V lost 7 bases and J lost 6, with 19 bases in between. Germline CDR1 LNHDA, CDR2 SQIVND (reference sequence). The CDR3 has 15 residues. This CDR3 reads CASTTRAGAGQPQHF. The CDR3 DNA reads TGTGCCAGTACTACGCGGGCAGGGGCGGGTCAGCCCCAGCATTTT.

The genes are TRBV19 and TRBJ2-5; 15 bases agree with TRBD2. Germline-derived CDR1 and CDR2 are LNHDA and SQIVND (reference sequence). After removal of 5 bases from V and 2 bases from J, the junction contained 0 bases not matched to a gene. This CDR3 comprises 15 residues. CDR3 region: CASSGLAGGQETQYF. CDR3 nucleotide sequence: TGTGCCAGTAGTGGACTAGCGGGAGGGCAAGAGACCCAGTACTTC.

This sequence joins TRBV11-3 and TRBJ1-6; no clear D. Trimming removed 0 bases at V and 7 bases at J, with 4 bases between. Germline CDR1 SGHNT, CDR2 YENEEA. The CDR3 loop spans 13 amino acids. CDR3 in amino acids: CASSLDENSPLHF. In nucleotides, the CDR3 is TGTGCCAGCAGCTTAGACGAGAATTCACCCCTCCACTTT.

V usage is TRBV7-3 and J usage is TRBJ2-1; TRBD2 aligns across 7 bases. There are 15 residues in the CDR3. Germline assignment: CDR1 SGHTA and CDR2 FQGTGA. With V trimmed by 5 bases and J by 5 bases, 9 bases remained unmatched. The CDR3 DNA reads TGTGCCAGCAGCCGAACTAGCGAAAAACACAATGAGCAGTTCTTC. Protein: CASSRTSEKHNEQFF.

The rearrangement joins TRBV2 to TRBJ1-1, with D uncertain. V lost 4 bases and J 3 bases, leaving 3 bases between the germline ends. This CDR3 is 11 amino acids long. Germline V gene lookup returns CDR1 SNHLY and CDR2 FYNNEI. Here the CDR3 reads CASSVYTEAFF. The DNA of the CDR3 is TGTGCCAGCAGTGTCTACACTGAAGCTTTCTTT.

The J gene is TRBJ1-4, the V gene TRBV28; weak D call: TRBD1 (6 bases). The CDR3 is 16 amino acids. Trimming pared 4 bases from V and 8 bases from J, leaving 20 bases between. Germline CDR1 MDHEN, CDR2 SYDVKM. The CDR3, as DNA: TGTGCCAGCAGTTCACATCCAGGACAGCGCACCGAAAAACTGTTTTTT. It specifies CASSSHPGQRTEKLFF.

V gene TRBV5-1 combines with J gene TRBJ2-7; 8 nucleotides line up with TRBD1. V shed 4 bases and J 6 bases; nucleotides not matched to a gene: 9. The CDR3 consists of 14 residues. Germline CDR1 SGHRS, CDR2 YFSETQ. CDR3 sequence reads: CASSPIDRGFEQYF. The CDR3 region has the DNA TGCGCCAGCAGCCCGATAGACAGGGGTTTCGAGCAGTACTTC.

This chain joins TRBV6-4 and TRBJ1-5; unclear D gene. The CDR3 totals 14 residues. CDR1 is MRHNA, CDR2 SNTAGT, per germline. Between the trimmed V and J ends, which lost 4 bases and 2 bases, there was a span of 9 bases. The CDR3 DNA reads TGTGCCAGCAGTGCCCTGGACTGCAATCAGCCCCAGCATTTT. It is translated as CASSALDCNQPQHF.

Turning to this clone: A junction boundary mismatches the germline segment, possibly from a read error. Other DNA sequences in this specimen translate into the identical CDR3. This chain uses TRBV27 with TRBJ2-2; the match to TRBD2 covers 9 bases. CDR1 is MNHEY, CDR2 SMNVEV, per germline (reference sequence). The CDR3 runs to 17 residues. The CDR3 here is CASRHNSGSWNTGELFF. CDR3 DNA sequence: TGTGCCAGCAGACACAATAGCGGGAGCTGGAACACCGGGGAGTTGTTTTTT.

This clone was picked up a small number of times. The chain has TRBV27 and TRBJ2-7, with D possibly matching TRBD2 (7 bases). V shed 6 bases and J shed 4 bases, with 19 bases lying between them. From germline, CDR1 is MNHEY and CDR2 SMNVEV (reference sequence). This CDR3 contains 15 residues. The chain's CDR3 is CASRPRRGGGYEQYF. CDR3 in DNA: TGTGCCAGCAGACCCAGAAGGGGGGGCGGTTACGAGCAGTACTTC.

This chain joins TRBV7-3 and TRBJ2-1, with TRBD2 matching over 9 bases. With 1 base clipped from V and 2 bases from J, the junction kept 6 bases outside the gene matches. Germline CDR1 is SGHTA and CDR2 is FQGTGA. The CDR3 sequence is 17 residues long. CDR3 DNA sequence: TGTGCCAGCAGCTTAAATGCGGGGGGGCTCGCCTACAATGAGCAGTTCTTC. Amino acids: CASSLNAGGLAYNEQFF.